The 10 T cell receptor beta chains below were found in one sample sequenced in a study of blood T cell repertoires in COVID-19. The method was immunoSEQ multiplex PCR; TCRdb's version includes in-frame clones alone and lacks a portion of them. The repertoire consists of over 150,000 clones, with approximately 91% occurring once and the leading ten covering roughly a sixth. The sequenced material came from peripheral blood. The receptors were sampled from a man aged 50 to 59 with COVID-19, enrolled during active disease.

CDR3 region: CASRLQGGDTEAFF. DNA for the CDR3: TGTGCCAGCAGATTACAGGGGGGGGACACTGAAGCTTTCTTT. J is TRBJ1-1 and V is TRBV6-5, with 8 nucleotides matching TRBD1. J was trimmed by 3 bases and V by 6 bases; bases with no gene match: 6. The CDR3 runs to 14 residues. Germline CDR1 MNHEY, CDR2 SVGAGI.

The chain has TRBV18 and TRBJ2-2; 9 nucleotides align to TRBD2. Germline-derived CDR1 and CDR2 are KGHSH and LQKENI. The CDR3 consists of 16 residues. J was trimmed by 4 bases and V by 3 bases; bases with no gene match: 6. This CDR3 reads CASSPTEAGGTGELFF. The CDR3 DNA follows: TGTGCCAGCTCACCGACGGAAGCGGGGGGCACCGGGGAGCTGTTTTTT. Combining the CDR3 with reference TRBV18 and TRBJ2-2 gives the whole variable domain NAGVMQNPRHLVRRRGQEARLRCSPMKGHSHVYWYRQLPEEGLKFMVYLQKENIIDESGMPKERFSAEFPKEGPSILRIQQVVRGDSAAYFCASSPTEAGGTGELFFGEGSRLTVL.

This chain connects TRBV10-3 to TRBJ1-5; 8 bases are shared with TRBD1. The CDR3 extends over 17 amino acids. The V gene end was trimmed by 4 bases and the J gene end by 3 bases; junction bases not matched to a gene: 11. The germline V gene has CDR1 ENHRY and CDR2 SYGVKD. The CDR3 loop reads CAISATSRTGNNQPQHF. Written as DNA, the CDR3 is TGTGCCATCAGTGCCACATCCCGGACAGGGAACAATCAGCCCCAGCATTTT.

The chain joins TRBV28 to TRBJ2-7, with D maybe TRBD1 (6 bases). The germline V and J ends were trimmed by 2 bases and 1 base, with 15 bases remaining between them. CDR1 is MDHEN and CDR2 is SYDVKM in the germline V gene. CDR3 length equals 16 residues. The CDR3 sequence is CASSLARTASSYEQYF. CDR3 coding DNA: TGTGCCAGCAGTTTAGCGAGGACAGCATCTTCCTACGAGCAGTACTTC.

Remarks on this clone: The sample holds other DNA sequences that translate to the same CDR3. The V call is TRBV18, the J call TRBJ2-5; the D is unclear. This CDR3 is built from 12 residues. Germline CDR1 and CDR2: KGHSH and LQKENI. V was trimmed by 3 bases and J by 2 bases, leaving 4 bases between them. The CDR3 sequence: CASSPNQETQYF. CDR3 bases: TGTGCCAGCTCACCTAATCAAGAGACCCAGTACTTC.

This chain joins TRBV3-1 (or the pseudogene TRBV3-2) and TRBJ2-4; TRBD1 matches at 10 bases. The CDR3 length is 17 residues. The V and J ends lost 3 bases and 6 bases, in that order; junction bases with no gene match: 11. CDR1 and CDR2 (germline): LGHDT, YNNKEL (reference sequence). This CDR3 reads CASSQVGQGSPRNIQYF. Here the CDR3 DNA reads TGTGCCAGCAGCCAGGTGGGACAGGGGTCCCCCAGAAACATTCAGTACTTC.

This chain uses TRBV3-1 (or the pseudogene TRBV3-2) with TRBJ2-3; 10 positions match TRBD2. Unmatched junction bases numbered 8, after V lost 2 bases and J lost 3 bases. This CDR3 is 17 amino acids long. Germline CDR1 LGHDT, CDR2 YNNKEL (reference sequence). CDR3 protein: CASSQYVAGGATDTQYF. DNA for the CDR3: TGTGCCAGCAGCCAATATGTAGCGGGAGGAGCTACAGATACGCAGTATTTT.

The chain uses TRBV5-5 and TRBJ2-1; TRBD2 might be the D (6 bases). This CDR3 comprises 13 residues. The germline V and J ends were trimmed by 7 bases and 2 bases, with 10 bases remaining between them. Germline loops: CDR1 SGHKS, CDR2 YYEKEE (reference sequence). Here the CDR3 reads CASAGLAYNEQFF. CDR3 DNA sequence: TGTGCCAGCGCGGGACTGGCCTACAATGAGCAGTTCTTC.

This clone was seen only once. V is TRBV11-3 and J is TRBJ2-1; 7 nucleotides match TRBD2. CDR1 is SGHNT and CDR2 is YENEEA in the germline V gene. Trimming took 6 bases from V and 9 from J; bases not matched to a gene: 11. The CDR3 sequence is 14 residues long. This CDR3 reads CASSRLAGDFEQFF. CDR3 nucleotides: TGTGCCAGCAGTCGACTGGCGGGAGACTTTGAGCAGTTCTTC.

The chain joins TRBV6-5 to TRBJ2-5, with D perhaps matching TRBD1 (6 bases). The CDR3 loop spans 14 amino acids. Trimming left V 1 base short and J 6 bases short, with 12 bases between. Germline V CDR1 and CDR2: MNHEY, SVGAGI. CDR3 in DNA: TGTGCCAGCAGTTACTTCCGACAGGCGAAGACCCAGTACTTC. As protein: CASSYFRQAKTQYF.